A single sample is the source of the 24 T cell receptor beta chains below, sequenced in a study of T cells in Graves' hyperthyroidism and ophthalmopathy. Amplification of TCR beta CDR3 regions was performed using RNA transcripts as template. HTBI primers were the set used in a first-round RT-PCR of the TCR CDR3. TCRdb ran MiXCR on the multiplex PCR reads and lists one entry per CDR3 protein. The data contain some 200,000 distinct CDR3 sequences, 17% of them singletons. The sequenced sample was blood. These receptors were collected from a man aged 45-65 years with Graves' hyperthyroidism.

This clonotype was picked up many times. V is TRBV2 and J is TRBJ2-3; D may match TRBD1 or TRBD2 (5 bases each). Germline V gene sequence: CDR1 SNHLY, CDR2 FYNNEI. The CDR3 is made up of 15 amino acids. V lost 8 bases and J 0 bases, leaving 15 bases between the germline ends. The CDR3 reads CASGLGGHSTDTQYF. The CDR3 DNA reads TGTGCCAGCGGTCTTGGAGGACACAGCACAGATACGCAGTATTTT.

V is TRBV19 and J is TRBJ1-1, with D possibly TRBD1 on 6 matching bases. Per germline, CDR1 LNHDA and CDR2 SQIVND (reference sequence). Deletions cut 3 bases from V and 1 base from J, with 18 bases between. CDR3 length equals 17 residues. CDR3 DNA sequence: TGTGCCAGTAGTATGTTGGGGGGATCCAGGGGGAACACTGAAGCTTTCTTT. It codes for CASSMLGGSRGNTEAFF.

The CDR3 reads CASSSIPHGELFF. The DNA of the CDR3 is TGTGCCAGCTCATCCATCCCTCACGGGGAGCTGTTTTTT. The genes are TRBV18 and TRBJ2-2; D unresolved. The CDR3 is made up of 13 amino acids. V lost 5 bases and J lost 7, with 11 bases in between. Germline CDR1 reads KGHSH; CDR2 reads LQKENI.

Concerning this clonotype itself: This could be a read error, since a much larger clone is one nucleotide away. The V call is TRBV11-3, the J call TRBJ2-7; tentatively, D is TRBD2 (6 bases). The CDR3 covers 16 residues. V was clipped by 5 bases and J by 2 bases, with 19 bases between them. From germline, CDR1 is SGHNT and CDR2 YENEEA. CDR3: CASSTHPGTATYEQYF. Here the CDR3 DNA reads TGTGCCAGCAGCACACATCCCGGGACTGCCACCTACGAGCAGTACTTC. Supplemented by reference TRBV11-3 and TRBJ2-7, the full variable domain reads EAGVVQSPRYKIIEKKQPVAFWCNPISGHNTLYWYLQNLGQGPELLIRYENEEAVDDSQLPKDRFSAERLKGVDSTLKIQPAELGDSAVYLCASSTHPGTATYEQYFGPGTRLTVT.

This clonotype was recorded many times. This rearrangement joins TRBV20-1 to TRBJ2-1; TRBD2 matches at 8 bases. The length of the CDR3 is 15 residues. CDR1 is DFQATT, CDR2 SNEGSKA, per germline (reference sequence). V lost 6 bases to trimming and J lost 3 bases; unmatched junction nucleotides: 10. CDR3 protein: CSAPGLAASYNEQFF. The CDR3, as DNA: TGCAGTGCCCCTGGACTAGCAGCGAGCTACAATGAGCAGTTCTTC.

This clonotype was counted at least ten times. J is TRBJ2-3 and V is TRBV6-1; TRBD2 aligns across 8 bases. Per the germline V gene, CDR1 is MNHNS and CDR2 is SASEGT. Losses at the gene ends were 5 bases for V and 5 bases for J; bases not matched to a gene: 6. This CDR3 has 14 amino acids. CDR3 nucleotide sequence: TGTGCCAGCAGTTCCCCGGGACTAGAAGATACGCAGTATTTT. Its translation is CASSSPGLEDTQYF.

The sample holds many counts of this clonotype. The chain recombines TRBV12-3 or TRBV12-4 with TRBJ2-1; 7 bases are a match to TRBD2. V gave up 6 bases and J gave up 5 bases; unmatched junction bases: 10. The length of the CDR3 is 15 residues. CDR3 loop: CASSPGLRGHNEQFF. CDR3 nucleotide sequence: TGTGCCAGCAGCCCGGGACTACGCGGGCACAATGAGCAGTTCTTC.

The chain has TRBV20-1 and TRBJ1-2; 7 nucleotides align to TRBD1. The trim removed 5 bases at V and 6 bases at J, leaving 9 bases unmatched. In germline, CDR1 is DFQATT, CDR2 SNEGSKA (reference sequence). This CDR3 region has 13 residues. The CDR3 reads CSAAKRQGDGYTF. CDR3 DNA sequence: TGCAGTGCTGCCAAGAGACAGGGCGATGGCTACACCTTC.

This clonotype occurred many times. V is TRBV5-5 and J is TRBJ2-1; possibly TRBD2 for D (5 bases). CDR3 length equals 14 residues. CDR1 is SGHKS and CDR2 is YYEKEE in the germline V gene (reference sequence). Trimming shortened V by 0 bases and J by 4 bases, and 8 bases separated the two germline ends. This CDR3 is CASSLGAVYNEQFF. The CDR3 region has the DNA TGTGCCAGCAGCTTGGGAGCGGTTTACAATGAGCAGTTCTTC. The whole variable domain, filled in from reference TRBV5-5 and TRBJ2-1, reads DAGVTQSPTHLIKTRGQQVTLRCSPISGHKSVSWYQQVLGQGPQFIFQYYEKEERGRGNFPDRFSARQFPNYSSELNVNALLLGDSALYLCASSLGAVYNEQFFGPGTRLTVL.

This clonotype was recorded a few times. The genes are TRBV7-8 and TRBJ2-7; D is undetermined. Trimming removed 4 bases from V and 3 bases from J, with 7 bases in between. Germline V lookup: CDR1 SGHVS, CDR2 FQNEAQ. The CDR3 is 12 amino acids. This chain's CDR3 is CASSSINYEQYF. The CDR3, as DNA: TGTGCCAGCAGCTCAATTAACTACGAGCAGTACTTC.

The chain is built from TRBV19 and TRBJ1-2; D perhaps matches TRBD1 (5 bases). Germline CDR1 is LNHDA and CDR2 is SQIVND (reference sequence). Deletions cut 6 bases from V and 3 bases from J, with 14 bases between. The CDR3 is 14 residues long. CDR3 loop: CASRDTRRDYGYTF. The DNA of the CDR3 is TGTGCCAGTAGGGACACCCGGCGGGACTATGGCTACACCTTC.

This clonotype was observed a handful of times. The CDR3 DNA is TGTGCCAGCAGCTCGCCAGCGGGACCACCCTACGAGCAGTACTTC. It translates to CASSSPAGPPYEQYF. This chain links TRBV7-9 with TRBJ2-7, with TRBD2 matching over 7 bases. The trim removed 4 bases at V and 2 bases at J, leaving 8 bases unmatched. The V gene's germline CDR1 is SEHNR and CDR2 FQNEAQ (reference sequence). CDR3 length: 15 residues. The full variable domain, its missing parts supplied by reference TRBV7-9 and TRBJ2-7, is DTGVSQNPRHKITKRGQNVTFRCDPISEHNRLYWYRQTLGQGPEFLTYFQNEAQLEKSRLLSDRFSAERPKGSFSTLEIQRTEQGDSAMYLCASSSPAGPPYEQYFGPGTRLTVT.

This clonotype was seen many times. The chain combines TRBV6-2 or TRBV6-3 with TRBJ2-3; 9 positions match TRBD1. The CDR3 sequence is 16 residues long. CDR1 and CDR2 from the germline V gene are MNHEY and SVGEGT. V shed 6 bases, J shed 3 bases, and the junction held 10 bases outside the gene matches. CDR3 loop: CASRLTTGGKTDTQYF. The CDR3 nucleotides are TGTGCCAGCAGGCTTACGACAGGGGGGAAGACAGATACGCAGTATTTT.

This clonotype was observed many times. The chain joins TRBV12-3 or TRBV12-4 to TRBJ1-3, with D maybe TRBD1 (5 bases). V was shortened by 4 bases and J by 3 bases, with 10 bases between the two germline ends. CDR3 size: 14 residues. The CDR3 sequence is CASSSWGDGNTIYF. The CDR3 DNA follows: TGTGCCAGCAGTTCATGGGGGGATGGAAACACCATATATTTT.

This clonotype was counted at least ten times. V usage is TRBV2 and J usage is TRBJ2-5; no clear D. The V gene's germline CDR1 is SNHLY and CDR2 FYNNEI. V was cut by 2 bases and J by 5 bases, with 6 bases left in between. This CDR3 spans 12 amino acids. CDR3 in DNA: TGTGCCAGCAGTGAAAATGTGGAGACCCAGTACTTC. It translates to CASSENVETQYF.

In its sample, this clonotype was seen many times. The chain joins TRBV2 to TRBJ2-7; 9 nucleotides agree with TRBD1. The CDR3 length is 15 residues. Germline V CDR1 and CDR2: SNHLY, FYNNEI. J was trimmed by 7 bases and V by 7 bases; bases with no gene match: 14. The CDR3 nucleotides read TGTGCCAGCAAGGTCCTTCGGGACAGGGCTGGGGAGCAGTACTTC. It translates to CASKVLRDRAGEQYF.

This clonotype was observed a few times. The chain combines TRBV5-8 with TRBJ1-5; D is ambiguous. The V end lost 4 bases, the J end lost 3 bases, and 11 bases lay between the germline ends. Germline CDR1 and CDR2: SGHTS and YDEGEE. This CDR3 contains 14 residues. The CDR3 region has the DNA TGTGCCAGCAGCCGTCGAGAGGTCAATCAGCCCCAGCATTTT. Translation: CASSRREVNQPQHF.

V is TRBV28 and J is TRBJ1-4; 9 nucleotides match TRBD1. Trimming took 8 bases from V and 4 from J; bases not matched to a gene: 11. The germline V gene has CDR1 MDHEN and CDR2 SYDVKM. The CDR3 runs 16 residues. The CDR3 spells CASLDRPGQGNEKLFF. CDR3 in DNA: TGTGCCAGCCTCGACCGCCCGGGACAGGGTAATGAAAAACTGTTTTTT.

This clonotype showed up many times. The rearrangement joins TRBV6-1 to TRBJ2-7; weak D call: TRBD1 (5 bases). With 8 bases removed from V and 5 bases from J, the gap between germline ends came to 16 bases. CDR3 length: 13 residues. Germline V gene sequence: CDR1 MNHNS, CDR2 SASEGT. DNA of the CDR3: TGTGCCAGCGGACAATCAATGCTCCACGAGCAGTACTTC. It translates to CASGQSMLHEQYF.

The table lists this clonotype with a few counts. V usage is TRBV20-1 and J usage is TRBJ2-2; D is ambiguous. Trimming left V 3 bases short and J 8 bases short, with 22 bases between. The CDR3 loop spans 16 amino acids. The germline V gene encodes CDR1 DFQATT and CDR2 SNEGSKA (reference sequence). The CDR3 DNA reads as TGCAGTGCTAGTCCTCAGACATTCGTGAGTGGGGGGGAGCTGTTTTTT. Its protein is CSASPQTFVSGGELFF.

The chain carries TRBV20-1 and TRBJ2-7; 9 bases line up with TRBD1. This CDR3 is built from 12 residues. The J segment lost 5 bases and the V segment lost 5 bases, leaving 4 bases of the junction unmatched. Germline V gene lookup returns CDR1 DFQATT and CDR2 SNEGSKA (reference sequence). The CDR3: CSAAGTGHEQYF. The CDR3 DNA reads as TGCAGTGCTGCCGGGACAGGGCACGAGCAGTACTTC.

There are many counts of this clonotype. The DNA of the CDR3 is TGTGCCATCAGTGAGGCAAGGACAAACTATGGCTACACCTTC. The encoded protein is CAISEARTNYGYTF. V and J are TRBV10-3 and TRBJ1-2, with TRBD1 as a possible D gene (5 bases). V was clipped by 2 bases and J by 2 bases, with 9 bases between them. Germline CDR1 ENHRY, CDR2 SYGVKD. CDR3 length equals 14 residues.

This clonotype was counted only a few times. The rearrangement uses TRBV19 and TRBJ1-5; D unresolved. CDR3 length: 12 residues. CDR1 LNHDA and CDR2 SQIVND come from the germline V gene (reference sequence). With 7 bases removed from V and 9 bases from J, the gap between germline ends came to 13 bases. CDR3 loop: CASTPKGAPQHF. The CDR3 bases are TGTGCCAGTACCCCGAAGGGTGCGCCCCAGCATTTT.

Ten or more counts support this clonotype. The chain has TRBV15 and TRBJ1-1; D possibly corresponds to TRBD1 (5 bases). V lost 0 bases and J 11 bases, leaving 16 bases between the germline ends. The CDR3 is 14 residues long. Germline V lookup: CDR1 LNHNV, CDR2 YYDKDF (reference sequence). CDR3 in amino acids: CATSRDRRTSYAFF. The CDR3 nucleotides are TGTGCCACCAGCAGAGATCGAAGGACATCCTACGCTTTCTTT.